These 19 T cell receptor beta chains came from one sample sequenced in a study of blood T cell repertoires in COVID-19. Profiled with immunoSEQ multiplex PCR; TCRdb holds only in-frame clones, not every one. Seen here are approximately 130,000 clones, approximately 81% observed once, and the top ten hold 3.5% to 4.5%. Sequencing was carried out using peripheral blood. These receptors were taken from a man aged 55 to 70 with acute or convalescent COVID-19.

This clone was seen a single time. The rearrangement joins TRBV6-1 to TRBJ2-2, with unresolved D. The CDR3 extends over 18 amino acids. Germline assignment: CDR1 MNHNS and CDR2 SASEGT. Between the trimmed V and J ends, which lost 4 bases and 4 bases, there was a span of 22 bases. DNA for the CDR3: TGTGCCAGCAGTGCCCAGCCAATGATAGCTACCCCCACCGGGGAGCTGTTTTTT. Translated, it gives CASSAQPMIATPTGELFF.

The chain is built from TRBV18 and TRBJ1-6; D not resolved. There are 15 residues in the CDR3. V was trimmed by 1 base and J by 10 bases, leaving 14 bases between them. Germline CDR1 KGHSH, CDR2 LQKENI. This CDR3 reads CASSPRREAGSPLHF. Written as DNA, the CDR3 is TGTGCCAGCTCACCACGGAGGGAGGCGGGATCACCCCTCCACTTT.

This clone was detected once. J is TRBJ1-1 and V is TRBV14; TRBD1 matches at 7 bases. Germline CDR1 and CDR2: SGHDN and FVKESK. The CDR3 totals 14 residues. The junction had 6 bases not matched to a gene; V was cut back by 0 bases and J by 8 bases. The DNA for the CDR3 is TGTGCCAGCAGCCAAGATGTAGGGGGCCGAGAAGCTTTCTTT. Translating gives CASSQDVGGREAFF. The variable domain in full, with the rest retrieved from reference TRBV14 and TRBJ1-1, is EAGVTQFPSHSVIEKGQTVTLRCDPISGHDNLYWYRRVMGKEIKFLLHFVKESKQDESGMPNNRFLAERTGGTYSTLKVQPAELEDSGVYFCASSQDVGGREAFFGQGTRLTVV.

The rearrangement joins TRBV18 to TRBJ1-5; D unclear. CDR1 KGHSH and CDR2 LQKENI come from the germline V gene. Deletions cut 2 bases from V and 0 bases from J, with 8 bases between. The CDR3 sequence is 15 residues long. In nucleotides, the CDR3 is TGTGCCAGCTCACCAGCTCCGGGTAGCAATCAGCCCCAGCATTTT. It yields the protein CASSPAPGSNQPQHF. Variable domain in full (rest from reference TRBV18 and TRBJ1-5): NAGVMQNPRHLVRRRGQEARLRCSPMKGHSHVYWYRQLPEEGLKFMVYLQKENIIDESGMPKERFSAEFPKEGPSILRIQQVVRGDSAAYFCASSPAPGSNQPQHFGDGTRLSIL.

J is TRBJ1-3 and V is TRBV28, with 7 bases that match TRBD1. CDR3 length equals 16 residues. The trim removed 6 bases at V and 2 bases at J, leaving 10 bases unmatched. CDR1 is MDHEN, CDR2 SYDVKM, per germline. In DNA form, the CDR3 reads TGTGCCAGCAGGACCACAGGGGCCCCAACTGGAAACACCATATATTTT. Encoded protein: CASRTTGAPTGNTIYF.

The rearrangement links TRBV2 to TRBJ1-1; TRBD1 agrees at 10 bases. Germline loops: CDR1 SNHLY, CDR2 FYNNEI. There are 14 residues in the CDR3. After removal of 3 bases from V and 8 bases from J, the junction contained 6 bases not matched to a gene. The CDR3 bases are TGTGCCAGCAGTGACCTGACAGGGGGCCGGGAAGCTTTCTTT. It encodes CASSDLTGGREAFF.

The genes are TRBV3-1 (or the pseudogene TRBV3-2) and TRBJ1-4; 8 positions match TRBD1. The V segment lost 4 bases and the J segment 8 bases; nucleotides outside the gene matches: 6. This CDR3 spans 14 amino acids. Germline values: CDR1 LGHDT, CDR2 YNNKEL (reference sequence). The CDR3 DNA sequence: TGTGCCAGCAGCCGAGGGACAGGAGGAGAAAAACTGTTTTTT. Protein product: CASSRGTGGEKLFF.

The count of this clone is one. At one end the junction does not follow the germline gene, possibly because of a read error. The chain joins TRBV6-5 to TRBJ1-1; the match to TRBD1 covers 9 bases. The germline CDR1 and CDR2 sequences are MNHEY and SVGAGI. This CDR3 is 13 amino acids long. The CDR3 DNA follows: TGTGCCAGCAGCTACTGGACAGGGGAGCGAGCTTTCTTT. Its translation is CASSYWTGERAFF.

The chain is built from TRBV7-2 and TRBJ2-2; perhaps TRBD2 as D (6 bases). Germline CDR1 and CDR2: SGHTA and FQGNSA. The V and J ends lost 7 bases and 1 base respectively, with 13 bases between them. The CDR3 totals 15 residues. The CDR3 loop is CASTAGLGNTGELFF. In DNA, the CDR3 is TGTGCCAGCACCGCGGGATTAGGGAACACCGGGGAGCTGTTTTTT.

The count of this clone is one. The chain uses TRBV4-2 and TRBJ2-7; a possible D gene is TRBD1 (5 bases). The germline V and J ends were trimmed by 1 base and 0 bases, with 10 bases remaining between them. The CDR3 has 15 amino acids. CDR1 and CDR2 (germline): LGHNA, YNFKEQ. DNA for the CDR3: TGTGCCAGCAGCCAAGTGACAGCTATCTCCTACGAGCAGTACTTC. This translates into CASSQVTAISYEQYF.

The chain's CDR3 is CASSQSWGGAHSPLHF. CDR3 DNA: TGCGCCAGCAGCCAATCGTGGGGGGGGGCCCATTCACCCCTCCACTTT. The chain carries TRBV4-3 and TRBJ1-6, with a possible D match to TRBD1 (6 bases). CDR3 length: 16 residues. Germline values: CDR1 LGHNA, CDR2 YSLEER. V was trimmed by 2 bases and J by 8 bases, leaving 16 bases between them.

The V call is TRBV6-5, the J call TRBJ1-1, with unresolved D. The V end was cut by 0 bases, the J end by 5 bases, with 7 bases between. CDR3 length equals 13 residues. The V gene's germline CDR1 is MNHEY and CDR2 SVGAGI. The CDR3: CASSYSTGTEAFF. DNA of the CDR3: TGTGCCAGCAGTTACTCTACGGGGACTGAAGCTTTCTTT.

CDR3 sequence reads: CASSYSLAGGIGELFF. CDR3 nucleotide sequence: TGTGCCAGCAGTTACTCGCTAGCGGGAGGTATCGGGGAGCTGTTTTTT. V and J are TRBV6-2 or TRBV6-3 and TRBJ2-2; 11 nucleotides align to TRBD2. Per the germline V gene, CDR1 is MNHEY and CDR2 is SVGEGT. The trim removed 0 bases at V and 7 bases at J, leaving 4 bases unmatched. The CDR3 is made up of 16 amino acids.

The V and J genes are TRBV6-5 and TRBJ1-2, with a tentative D call TRBD1 (5 bases). The V end lost 7 bases, the J end lost 7 bases, and 22 bases lay between the germline ends. Germline V gene lookup returns CDR1 MNHEY and CDR2 SVGAGI. CDR3 length: 15 amino acids. The CDR3 sequence: CASNPRGGAWGGYTF. The CDR3 DNA reads as TGTGCCAGCAATCCGAGGGGAGGTGCGTGGGGTGGCTACACCTTC.

This clone was picked up one time. The rearrangement joins TRBV5-1 to TRBJ2-7, with TRBD2 matching over 12 bases. CDR1 is SGHRS, CDR2 YFSETQ, per germline. The CDR3 is 15 amino acids. Germline trimming cut 4 bases from V and 4 bases from J; bases unmatched to any gene: 6. CDR3 DNA: TGCGCCAGCAGCCCGACTAGCGGGAGTTTGTACGAGCAGTACTTC. Amino acid sequence: CASSPTSGSLYEQYF.

This rearrangement joins TRBV28 to TRBJ2-2; D possibly corresponds to TRBD1 (6 bases). The germline V gene has CDR1 MDHEN and CDR2 SYDVKM. The V gene lost 8 bases and the J gene lost 2 bases, with 9 bases spanning the gap. This CDR3 region has 13 residues. In DNA, the CDR3 is TGTGCCAGCTCAGGGGTTAACACCGGGGAGCTGTTTTTT. Translation gives CASSGVNTGELFF.

The chain joins TRBV2 to TRBJ2-3; 11 nucleotides align to TRBD2. Germline V gene sequence: CDR1 SNHLY, CDR2 FYNNEI. This CDR3 spans 16 amino acids. Germline trimming cut 11 bases from V and 3 bases from J; bases unmatched to any gene: 13. CDR3 in DNA: TGTGCCGACAGAGGGGTTACTAGCGGGAGTACAGATACGCAGTATTTT. Amino acid sequence: CADRGVTSGSTDTQYF.

The chain is built from TRBV3-1 (or the pseudogene TRBV3-2) and TRBJ2-1, with 8 bases matching TRBD2. This CDR3 contains 16 residues. V lost 6 bases, J lost 2 bases, and 9 bases stayed unmatched. Germline assignment: CDR1 LGHDT and CDR2 YNNKEL (reference sequence). The CDR3 protein is CASSLRSGSTYNEQFF. CDR3 DNA sequence: TGTGCCAGCAGTCTAAGAAGCGGGAGCACCTACAATGAGCAGTTCTTC.

The genes are TRBV7-8 and TRBJ2-2; TRBD1 agrees at 7 bases. The J segment lost 3 bases and the V segment lost 6 bases, leaving 13 bases of the junction unmatched. Germline CDR1 SGHVS, CDR2 FQNEAQ. The CDR3 is 17 amino acids. Written as DNA, the CDR3 is TGTGCCAGCAGACCTTTTCTAAACAGGGGTTACACCGGGGAGCTGTTTTTT. Its protein product is CASRPFLNRGYTGELFF.